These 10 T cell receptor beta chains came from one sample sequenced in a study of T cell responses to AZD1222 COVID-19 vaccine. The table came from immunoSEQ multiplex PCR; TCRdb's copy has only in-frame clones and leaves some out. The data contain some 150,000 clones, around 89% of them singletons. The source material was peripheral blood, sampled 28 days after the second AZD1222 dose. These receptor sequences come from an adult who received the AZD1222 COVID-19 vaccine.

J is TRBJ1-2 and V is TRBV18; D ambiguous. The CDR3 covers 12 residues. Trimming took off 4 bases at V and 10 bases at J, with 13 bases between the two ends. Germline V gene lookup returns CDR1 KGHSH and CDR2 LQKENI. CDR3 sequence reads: CASSHNRNDYTF. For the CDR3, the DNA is TGTGCCAGCTCACATAACAGAAATGACTACACCTTC. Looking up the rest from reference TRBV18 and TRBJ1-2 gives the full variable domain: NAGVMQNPRHLVRRRGQEARLRCSPMKGHSHVYWYRQLPEEGLKFMVYLQKENIIDESGMPKERFSAEFPKEGPSILRIQQVVRGDSAAYFCASSHNRNDYTFGSGTRLTVV.

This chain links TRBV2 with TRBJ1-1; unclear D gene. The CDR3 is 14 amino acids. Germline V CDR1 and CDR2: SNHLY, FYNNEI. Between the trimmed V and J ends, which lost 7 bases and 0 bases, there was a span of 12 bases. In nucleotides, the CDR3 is TGTGCCAGCACCACTACAGTTATGAACACTGAAGCTTTCTTT. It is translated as CASTTTVMNTEAFF.

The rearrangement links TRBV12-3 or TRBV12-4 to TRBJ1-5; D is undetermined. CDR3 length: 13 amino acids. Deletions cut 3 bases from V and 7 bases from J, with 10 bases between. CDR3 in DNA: TGTGCCAGCAGTTTTTTCCAACTCCAGCCCCAGCATTTT. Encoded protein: CASSFFQLQPQHF.

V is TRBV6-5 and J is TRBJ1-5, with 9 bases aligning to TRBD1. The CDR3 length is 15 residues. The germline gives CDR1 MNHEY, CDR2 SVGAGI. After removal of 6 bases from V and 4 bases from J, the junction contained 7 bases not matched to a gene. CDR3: CASSTGTGHNQPQHF. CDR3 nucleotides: TGTGCCAGCAGCACCGGGACAGGGCATAATCAGCCCCAGCATTTT.

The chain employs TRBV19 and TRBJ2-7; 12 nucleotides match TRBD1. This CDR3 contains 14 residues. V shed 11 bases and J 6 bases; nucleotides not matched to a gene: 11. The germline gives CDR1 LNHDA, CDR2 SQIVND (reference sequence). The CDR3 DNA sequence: TGTGCCCTTCTTCGGGGACAGGGGGCGGGCGAGCAGTACTTC. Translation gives CALLRGQGAGEQYF.

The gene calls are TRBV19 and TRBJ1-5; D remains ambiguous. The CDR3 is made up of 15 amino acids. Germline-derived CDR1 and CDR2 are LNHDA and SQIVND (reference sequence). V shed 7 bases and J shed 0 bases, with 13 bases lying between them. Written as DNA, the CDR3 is TGTGCCAGTACGGGCAAACCCTATAGCAATCAGCCCCAGCATTTT. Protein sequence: CASTGKPYSNQPQHF.

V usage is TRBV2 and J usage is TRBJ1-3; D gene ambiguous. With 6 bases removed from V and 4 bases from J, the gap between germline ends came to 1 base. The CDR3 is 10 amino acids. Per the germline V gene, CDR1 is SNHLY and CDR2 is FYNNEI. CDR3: CASRGNTIYF. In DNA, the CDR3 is TGTGCCAGCAGGGGAAACACCATATATTTT.

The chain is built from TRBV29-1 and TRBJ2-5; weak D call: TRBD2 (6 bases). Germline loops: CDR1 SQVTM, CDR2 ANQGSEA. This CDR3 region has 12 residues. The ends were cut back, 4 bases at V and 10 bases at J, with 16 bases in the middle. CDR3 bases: TGCAGCGTTGCCCGCGGGGTAGTCGTCCAGTACTTC. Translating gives CSVARGVVVQYF.

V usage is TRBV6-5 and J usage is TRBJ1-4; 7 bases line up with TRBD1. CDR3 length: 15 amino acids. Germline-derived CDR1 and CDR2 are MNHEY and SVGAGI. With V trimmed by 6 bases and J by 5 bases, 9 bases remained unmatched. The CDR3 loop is CASSSGDRRNEKLFF. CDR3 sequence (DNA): TGTGCCAGCAGCTCGGGGGACAGACGAAATGAAAAACTGTTTTTT.

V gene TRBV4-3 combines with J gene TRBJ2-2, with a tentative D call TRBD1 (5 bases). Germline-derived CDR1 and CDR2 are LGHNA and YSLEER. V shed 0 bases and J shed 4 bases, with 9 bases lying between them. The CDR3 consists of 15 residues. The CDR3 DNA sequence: TGCGCCAGCAGCCAAGAAAAGGGGTTCACCGGGGAGCTGTTTTTT. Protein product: CASSQEKGFTGELFF.